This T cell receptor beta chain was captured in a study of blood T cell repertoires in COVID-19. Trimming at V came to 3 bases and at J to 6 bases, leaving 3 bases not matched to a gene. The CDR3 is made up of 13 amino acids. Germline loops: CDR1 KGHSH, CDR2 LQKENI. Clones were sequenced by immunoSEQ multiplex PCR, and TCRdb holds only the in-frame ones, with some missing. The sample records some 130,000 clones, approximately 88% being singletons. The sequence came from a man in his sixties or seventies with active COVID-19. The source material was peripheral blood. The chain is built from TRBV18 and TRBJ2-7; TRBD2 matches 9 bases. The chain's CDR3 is CASSPGLASEQYF. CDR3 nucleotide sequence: TGTGCCAGCTCACCGGGACTAGCTAGCGAGCAGTACTTC.